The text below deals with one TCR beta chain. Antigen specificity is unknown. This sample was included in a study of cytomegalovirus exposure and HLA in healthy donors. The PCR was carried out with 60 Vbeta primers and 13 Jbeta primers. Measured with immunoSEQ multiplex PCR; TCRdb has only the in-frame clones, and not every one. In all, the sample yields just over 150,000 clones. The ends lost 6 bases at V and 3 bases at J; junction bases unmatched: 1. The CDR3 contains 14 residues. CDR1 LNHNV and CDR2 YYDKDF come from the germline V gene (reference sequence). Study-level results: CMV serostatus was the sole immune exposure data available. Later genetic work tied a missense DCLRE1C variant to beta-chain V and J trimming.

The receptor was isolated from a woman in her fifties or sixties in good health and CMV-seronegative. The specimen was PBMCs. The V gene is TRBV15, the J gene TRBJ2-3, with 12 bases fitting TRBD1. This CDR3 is CATRGQGATDTQYF. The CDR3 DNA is TGTGCCACCAGGGGACAGGGGGCGACAGATACGCAGTATTTT.